The 30 T cell receptor beta chains given below trace back to one sample, sequenced in a study of blood T cell repertoires in COVID-19. Repertoires were generated with immunoSEQ multiplex PCR, while TCRdb's copy carries only in-frame clones and drops some. The repertoire holds roughly 700,000 clones, approximately 90% seen once, with roughly 0.26% in the top ten. The sequenced sample consisted of peripheral blood. These receptors were obtained from a woman aged 18-29 years with acute or convalescent COVID-19.

V is TRBV29-1 and J is TRBJ1-1; the D is unclear. There are 11 residues in the CDR3. Between the trimmed V and J ends, which lost 6 bases and 8 bases, there was a span of 13 bases. Germline V CDR1 and CDR2: SQVTM, ANQGSEA. The CDR3 coding sequence is TGCAGCGTACACCACACCGTAGAAGCTTTCTTT. Protein sequence: CSVHHTVEAFF.

This clone showed up just once. The chain has TRBV7-9 and TRBJ2-7, with D hard to call. The CDR3 totals 15 residues. The V end lost 5 bases, the J end lost 3 bases, and 17 bases lay between the germline ends. Germline assignment: CDR1 SEHNR and CDR2 FQNEAQ (reference sequence). The CDR3 loop is CASSPNSHRLYEQYF. CDR3 in DNA: TGTGCCAGCAGCCCGAACTCCCATCGCCTCTACGAGCAGTACTTC.

The gene calls are TRBV20-1 and TRBJ1-5; no clear D. Germline V CDR1 and CDR2: DFQATT, SNEGSKA (reference sequence). The CDR3 is made up of 15 amino acids. The V end lost 3 bases, the J end lost 0 bases, and 12 bases lay between the germline ends. This CDR3 reads CSASRADYSNQPQHF. The CDR3, as DNA: TGCAGTGCTAGTCGGGCAGACTATAGCAATCAGCCCCAGCATTTT.

The DNA for the CDR3 is TGTGCCAGCAGCCGCCGGGACAGGGCCAGACCAGATACGCAGTATTTT. It encodes CASSRRDRARPDTQYF. The gene calls are TRBV3-1 (or the pseudogene TRBV3-2) and TRBJ2-3; 9 bases are shared with TRBD1. Germline loops: CDR1 LGHDT, CDR2 YNNKEL (reference sequence). The CDR3 runs 16 residues. The V and J ends lost 4 bases and 4 bases, in that order; junction bases with no gene match: 9.

The chain's CDR3 is CASSYPGTPGRYGYTF. CDR3 DNA: TGTGCCAGCAGTTACCCCGGGACTCCGGGGAGGTATGGCTACACCTTC. J is TRBJ1-2 and V is TRBV6-2 or TRBV6-3, with a possible D match to TRBD1 (5 bases). CDR1 and CDR2 from the germline V gene are MNHEY and SVGEGT. V shed 2 bases and J shed 5 bases, with 18 bases lying between them. There are 16 residues in the CDR3.

The chain couples TRBV2 to TRBJ1-1, with 7 bases aligning to TRBD1. Germline V gene lookup returns CDR1 SNHLY and CDR2 FYNNEI. Trimming took 6 bases from V and 6 from J; bases not matched to a gene: 7. The CDR3 has 13 amino acids. CDR3 amino acids: CASSSTGDAEAFF. The CDR3 coding sequence is TGTGCCAGCAGCTCTACAGGGGACGCTGAAGCTTTCTTT.

Concerning this clone: At one end, the junction sequence differs from germline, possibly due to a read error. The V call is TRBV3-1 (or the pseudogene TRBV3-2), the J call TRBJ1-5; D perhaps matches TRBD1 (5 bases). The CDR3 runs 18 residues. Germline values: CDR1 LGHDT, CDR2 YNNKEL (reference sequence). The CDR3 region has the DNA TGTGCCAACAGCCAAGTTCCGACAGTGGGTATAAGCAATCAGCCCCAGCATTTT. This sequence encodes CANSQVPTVGISNQPQHF.

The rearrangement uses TRBV4-3 and TRBJ2-1; 10 bases are a match to TRBD2. The length of the CDR3 is 15 residues. CDR1 and CDR2 from the germline V gene are LGHNA and YSLEER. V gave up 3 bases and J gave up 4 bases; unmatched junction bases: 3. CDR3 nucleotides: TGCGCCAGCAGCCACCTAGCGGGGGAGTACAATGAGCAGTTCTTC. This codes for CASSHLAGEYNEQFF.

This clone appeared a single time. The chain carries TRBV9 and TRBJ1-1, with D possibly being TRBD1 (5 bases). The V end lost 4 bases, the J end lost 1 base, and 17 bases lay between the germline ends. CDR1 is SGDLS and CDR2 is YYNGEE in the germline V gene. The CDR3 covers 16 residues. The CDR3, as DNA: TGTGCCAGCAGCCCCGTCCAGGAGGGGTGGAACACTGAAGCTTTCTTT. Protein product: CASSPVQEGWNTEAFF.

The chain employs TRBV25-1 and TRBJ2-3; the D gene is possibly TRBD1 (6 bases). The CDR3 runs 15 residues. Germline CDR1 and CDR2: MGHDK and SYGVNS. Trimming pared 5 bases from V and 0 bases from J, leaving 12 bases between. CDR3 region: CASSKLTGSTDTQYF. In nucleotides, the CDR3 is TGTGCCAGCAGTAAACTTACAGGGAGCACAGATACGCAGTATTTT.

Here the CDR3 DNA reads TGTGCCAGTAGTAGGGTCGGAGGTCTTTCCACCGGGGAGCTGTTTTTT. Protein product: CASSRVGGLSTGELFF. This sequence joins TRBV19 and TRBJ2-2, with D perhaps matching TRBD2 (5 bases). Germline assignment: CDR1 LNHDA and CDR2 SQIVND (reference sequence). The CDR3 contains 16 residues. Trimming removed 4 bases from V and 4 bases from J, with 16 bases in between.

V usage is TRBV7-2 and J usage is TRBJ2-2; 8 bases line up with TRBD1. Per the germline V gene, CDR1 is SGHTA and CDR2 is FQGNSA. CDR3 size: 16 residues. With 10 bases clipped from V and 0 bases from J, the junction kept 10 bases outside the gene matches. Here the CDR3 DNA reads TGTGCCATCCCAAGGTCAGGGGGCTCGAACACCGGGGAGCTGTTTTTT. Translated, it gives CAIPRSGGSNTGELFF. Looking up the rest from reference TRBV7-2 and TRBJ2-2 gives the full variable domain: GAGVSQSPSNKVTEKGKDVELRCDPISGHTALYWYRQSLGQGLEFLIYFQGNSAPDKSGLPSDRFSAERTGGSVSTLTIQRTQQEDSAVYLCAIPRSGGSNTGELFFGEGSRLTVL.

This chain links TRBV7-3 with TRBJ1-1; D ambiguous. The CDR3 contains 17 residues. Germline loops: CDR1 SGHTA, CDR2 FQGTGA. Trimming took 0 bases from V and 1 from J, leaving 15 bases between them. For the CDR3, the DNA is TGTGCCAGCAGCTTAACCCCCCCTCGGGAGGCGAACACTGAAGCTTTCTTT. As protein: CASSLTPPREANTEAFF.

The genes are TRBV6-6 and TRBJ1-2, with D perhaps TRBD1 (6 bases). Germline CDR1 and CDR2: MNHNY and SVGAGI (reference sequence). This CDR3 comprises 15 residues. With 0 bases removed from V and 6 bases from J, the gap between germline ends came to 14 bases. For the CDR3, the DNA is TGTGCCAGCAGTTACTCGGGCAGGGGTACAAATGGCTACACCTTC. It is translated as CASSYSGRGTNGYTF.

The chain carries TRBV4-1 and TRBJ1-3; the match to TRBD1 covers 10 bases. The CDR3 length is 13 residues. Germline V gene sequence: CDR1 MGHRA, CDR2 YSYEKL. V lost 8 bases and J lost 7; bases outside the gene matches: 5. The CDR3 nucleotides read TGCGCCAGCGGGGACAGGGGCCGTAACACCATATATTTT. This sequence encodes CASGDRGRNTIYF.

There are a few counts of this clone. This sequence joins TRBV25-1 and TRBJ1-2; 7 positions match TRBD1. The germline V gene encodes CDR1 MGHDK and CDR2 SYGVNS. The trim removed 5 bases at V and 7 bases at J, leaving 4 bases unmatched. The CDR3 covers 12 residues. The chain's CDR3 is CASSRGLIGYTF. The CDR3 DNA sequence: TGTGCCAGCAGTAGGGGGCTTATTGGCTACACCTTC.

This clone appeared once. This chain connects TRBV5-4 to TRBJ1-1, with a tentative D call TRBD1 (6 bases). V was shortened by 3 bases and J by 1 base, with 13 bases between the two germline ends. Germline V lookup: CDR1 SGHNT, CDR2 YYREEE (reference sequence). The CDR3 runs to 15 residues. The CDR3 loop is CASSSPGQPNTEAFF. In DNA, the CDR3 is TGTGCCAGCAGCTCACCAGGACAGCCGAACACTGAAGCTTTCTTT.

The CDR3 is CASSHTGIQETQYF. The CDR3 DNA is TGTGCCAGCAGCCATACGGGAATTCAAGAGACCCAGTACTTC. This chain links TRBV13 with TRBJ2-5; D possibly corresponds to TRBD2 (5 bases). The CDR3 spans 14 residues. CDR1 is PRHDT and CDR2 is FYEKMQ in the germline V gene (reference sequence). The V and J ends lost 5 bases and 2 bases respectively, with 12 bases between them. The full variable domain, with the rest looked up from reference TRBV13 and TRBJ2-5, is AAGVIQSPRHLIKEKRETATLKCYPIPRHDTVYWYQQGPGQDPQFLISFYEKMQSDKGSIPDRFSAQQFSDYHSELNMSSLELGDSALYFCASSHTGIQETQYFGPGTRLLVL.

The gene calls are TRBV6-2 or TRBV6-3 and TRBJ1-1; no firm D call. Trimming took 4 bases from V and 2 from J, leaving 11 bases between them. Germline V gene data show CDR1 as MNHEY and CDR2 as SVGEGT. The CDR3 is 14 residues long. The CDR3 region is CASSSGRTNTEAFF. Written as DNA, the CDR3 is TGTGCCAGCAGTTCCGGGAGAACAAACACTGAAGCTTTCTTT.

The chain carries TRBV7-8 and TRBJ1-4, with D possibly TRBD1 on 6 matching bases. The CDR3 length is 14 residues. Per germline, CDR1 SGHVS and CDR2 FQNEAQ. V lost 3 bases, J lost 5 bases, and 10 bases lay in between. The CDR3 is CASSFGQRNEKLFF. CDR3 coding DNA: TGTGCCAGCAGCTTTGGACAGAGAAATGAAAAACTGTTTTTT.

The CDR3 region has the DNA TGTGCCAGCAGCCCCGACAGGGCCTCGTACAATGAGCAGTTCTTC. Amino acids: CASSPDRASYNEQFF. This sequence joins TRBV7-3 and TRBJ2-1, with 7 bases aligning to TRBD1. The germline gives CDR1 SGHTA, CDR2 FQGTGA. The CDR3 covers 15 residues. V lost 5 bases to trimming and J lost 4 bases; unmatched junction nucleotides: 8.

The rearrangement links TRBV5-1 to TRBJ2-7; possibly TRBD2 for D (6 bases). Germline V gene data show CDR1 as SGHRS and CDR2 as YFSETQ. The CDR3 covers 15 residues. Trimming removed 5 bases from V and 6 bases from J, with 21 bases in between. CDR3 protein: CASSPPGGRSVEQYF. The CDR3 coding sequence is TGCGCCAGCAGTCCCCCCGGAGGGAGGTCTGTCGAGCAGTACTTC.

J is TRBJ2-7 and V is TRBV13, with a weak D call TRBD2 (5 bases). The CDR3 spans 15 residues. The V gene lost 4 bases and the J gene lost 2 bases, with 15 bases spanning the gap. Germline values: CDR1 PRHDT, CDR2 FYEKMQ (reference sequence). CDR3 in amino acids: CASSSRSGPTYEQYF. CDR3 sequence (DNA): TGTGCCAGCAGCTCTCGCAGCGGACCGACCTACGAGCAGTACTTC.

V gene TRBV7-9 combines with J gene TRBJ1-2, with a tentative D call TRBD1 (5 bases). This CDR3 region has 15 residues. Germline V gene sequence: CDR1 SEHNR, CDR2 FQNEAQ (reference sequence). The germline V and J ends were trimmed by 4 bases and 4 bases, with 16 bases remaining between them. The CDR3 loop reads CASSSRVGLPYGYTF. In DNA, the CDR3 is TGTGCCAGCAGCTCCAGGGTAGGCCTCCCCTATGGCTACACCTTC.

The chain employs TRBV5-4 and TRBJ1-4; a possible D gene is TRBD1 (5 bases). The V end was cut by 3 bases, the J end by 5 bases, with 14 bases between. Germline V gene lookup returns CDR1 SGHNT and CDR2 YYREEE (reference sequence). The CDR3 length is 15 residues. In DNA form, the CDR3 reads TGTGCCAGCAGCTCCGGGGGGGGGTCGAATGAAAAACTGTTTTTT. This sequence encodes CASSSGGGSNEKLFF.

The V gene is TRBV4-3, the J gene TRBJ1-3, with TRBD1 identical over 8 bases. Germline CDR1 and CDR2: LGHNA and YSLEER. CDR3 length: 16 amino acids. V was clipped by 3 bases and J by 4 bases; unmatched bases: 8. CDR3 DNA sequence: TGCGCCAGCAGCCAGTCGGACAGGGCGATGGGAAACACCATATATTTT. Protein sequence: CASSQSDRAMGNTIYF.

This chain links TRBV5-1 with TRBJ1-1, with TRBD1 matching 8 bases. This CDR3 contains 16 residues. Germline V CDR1 and CDR2: SGHRS, YFSETQ. Trimming cost V 4 bases and J 2 bases; bases outside gene matches: 10. CDR3 sequence (DNA): TGCGCCAGCAGCCCGCGAGAACAGGGGGGAAACACTGAAGCTTTCTTT. Protein sequence: CASSPREQGGNTEAFF.

The chain joins TRBV4-3 to TRBJ2-7; 10 bases fit TRBD1. This CDR3 contains 15 residues. Germline V gene lookup returns CDR1 LGHNA and CDR2 YSLEER. Trimming at V came to 2 bases and at J to 4 bases, leaving 5 bases not matched to a gene. The CDR3 nucleotides read TGCGCCAGCAGCCAACGACAGGGGGCCGTATACGAGCAGTACTTC. Residues: CASSQRQGAVYEQYF.

The gene calls are TRBV3-1 (or the pseudogene TRBV3-2) and TRBJ1-2; D not resolved. The ends were cut back, 4 bases at V and 0 bases at J, with 12 bases in the middle. The CDR3 runs to 15 residues. The germline CDR1 and CDR2 sequences are LGHDT and YNNKEL (reference sequence). CDR3 sequence (DNA): TGTGCCAGCAGCCCGTACGCTAGAGCTAACTATGGCTACACCTTC. Its translation: CASSPYARANYGYTF.

This rearrangement joins TRBV29-1 to TRBJ2-1; 9 nucleotides match TRBD1. The germline V gene has CDR1 SQVTM and CDR2 ANQGSEA. J gave up 8 bases and V 5 bases, and 7 bases lay outside the gene matches. This CDR3 is 13 amino acids long. The chain's CDR3 is CSVHGTGIDEQFF. DNA of the CDR3: TGCAGCGTTCACGGGACAGGGATCGATGAGCAGTTCTTC.